Listed here are 18 T cell receptor beta chains from one sample, sequenced in a study of shared clonotypes between healthy human individuals. This table comes from immunoSEQ multiplex PCR, and its TCRdb copy is limited to in-frame clones, with some not included. The profile shows about 2 million clones, about 95% of them singletons. The naive CD8 subset, CD45RO-negative cells positively selected for CCR7, excluded terminally differentiated effector memory CD45RA+ cells. Sequenced: naive CD8+ T cells sorted from blood. Receptors originate from a man between 18 and 29 years old in good health.

The V call is TRBV2, the J call TRBJ2-1, with TRBD2 identical over 10 bases. This CDR3 has 17 residues. The V and J ends lost 3 bases and 1 base, in that order; junction bases with no gene match: 6. CDR1 is SNHLY and CDR2 is FYNNEI in the germline V gene. CDR3 in DNA: TGTGCCAGCAGTGACCCCGGAGCGGGAGGGTCCTACAATGAGCAGTTCTTC. This codes for CASSDPGAGGSYNEQFF. The full variable domain, completed using reference TRBV2 and TRBJ2-1, is EPEVTQTPSHQVTQMGQEVILRCVPISNHLYFYWYRQILGQKVEFLVSFYNNEISEKSEIFDDQFSVERPDGSNFTLKIRSTKLEDSAMYFCASSDPGAGGSYNEQFFGPGTRLTVL.

This sequence joins TRBV7-9 and TRBJ1-6; maybe TRBD1 (5 bases). Per germline, CDR1 SEHNR and CDR2 FQNEAQ (reference sequence). V was clipped by 5 bases and J by 7 bases, with 21 bases between them. This CDR3 region has 17 residues. CDR3 in DNA: TGTGCCAGCAGCGCCACGCCGGGGCGAGAGGGGAATTCACCCCTCCACTTT. This sequence encodes CASSATPGREGNSPLHF. Together with reference TRBV7-9 and TRBJ1-6, the CDR3 gives the full variable domain: DTGVSQNPRHKITKRGQNVTFRCDPISEHNRLYWYRQTLGQGPEFLTYFQNEAQLEKSRLLSDRFSAERPKGSFSTLEIQRTEQGDSAMYLCASSATPGREGNSPLHFGNGTRLTVT.

The DNA of the CDR3 is TGTGCCAGCAGTTTATCCAGCGGGGGGGCCGCAGATACGCAGTATTTT. Its translation is CASSLSSGGAADTQYF. The genes are TRBV27 and TRBJ2-3; 10 nucleotides match TRBD2. CDR3 length: 16 amino acids. Germline CDR1 MNHEY, CDR2 SMNVEV (reference sequence). The V segment lost 0 bases and the J segment 4 bases; nucleotides outside the gene matches: 4.

The chain carries TRBV7-8 and TRBJ1-6, with a tentative D call TRBD1 (5 bases). Trimming removed 0 bases from V and 7 bases from J, with 7 bases in between. This CDR3 comprises 14 residues. Germline values: CDR1 SGHVS, CDR2 FQNEAQ. The CDR3, as DNA: TGTGCCAGCAGCTTAGCACAGGCAAATTCACCCCTCCACTTT. Its protein product is CASSLAQANSPLHF.

Regarding this clone: The same CDR3 arises from other DNA sequences in this sample as well. The rearrangement links TRBV5-6 to TRBJ2-7; D unresolved. Germline V gives CDR1 SGHDT, CDR2 YYEEEE. This CDR3 has 13 amino acids. Trimming took off 2 bases at V and 2 bases at J, with 8 bases between the two ends. The CDR3 DNA reads as TGTGCCAGCAGCTTCGGCACGACCTACGAGCAGTACTTC. Amino acid sequence: CASSFGTTYEQYF.

Remarks on this clone: Other DNA sequences in the sample encode the same CDR3. The V call is TRBV27, the J call TRBJ1-2; the D gene is possibly TRBD1 (6 bases). The CDR3 consists of 14 residues. The germline V and J ends were trimmed by 3 bases and 0 bases, with 8 bases remaining between them. Germline loops: CDR1 MNHEY, CDR2 SMNVEV (reference sequence). CDR3 bases: TGTGCCAGCAGTTTCGACAGGACTAACTATGGCTACACCTTC. Amino acid sequence: CASSFDRTNYGYTF.

The chain uses TRBV27 and TRBJ2-4; a weak D match, TRBD1 (6 bases). The CDR3 spans 14 residues. Germline V gene data show CDR1 as MNHEY and CDR2 as SMNVEV (reference sequence). V was shortened by 5 bases and J by 7 bases, with 15 bases between the two germline ends. CDR3 nucleotide sequence: TGTGCCAGCAGTGTACAGGGTGTAGGGAACATTCAGTACTTC. Its protein product is CASSVQGVGNIQYF.

This chain joins TRBV7-2 and TRBJ2-1, with D possibly matching TRBD2 (5 bases). The ends were cut back, 4 bases at V and 3 bases at J, with 10 bases in the middle. The germline V gene has CDR1 SGHTA and CDR2 FQGNSA. The CDR3 sequence is 14 residues long. In nucleotides, the CDR3 is TGTGCCAGCAGCTGGGAGCGGTACTACAATGAGCAGTTCTTC. As protein: CASSWERYYNEQFF.

This rearrangement joins TRBV4-1 to TRBJ2-2; tentative D call: TRBD2 (6 bases). V lost 1 base and J lost 7, with 10 bases in between. CDR1 MGHRA and CDR2 YSYEKL come from the germline V gene. This CDR3 spans 14 amino acids. CDR3 protein: CASSQGLGIGELFF. The DNA of the CDR3 is TGCGCCAGCAGCCAAGGACTAGGAATCGGGGAGCTGTTTTTT.

The V call is TRBV29-1, the J call TRBJ2-3; D is undetermined. CDR1 SQVTM and CDR2 ANQGSEA come from the germline V gene. The CDR3 totals 10 residues. V lost 6 bases to trimming and J lost 5 bases, with 6 bases between them. The CDR3 region has the DNA TGCAGCGTCGGCAGAGATACGCAGTATTTT. Encoded protein: CSVGRDTQYF.

This clone was observed a handful of times. The rearrangement links TRBV4-1 to TRBJ1-1; 7 nucleotides line up with TRBD1. The V gene's germline CDR1 is MGHRA and CDR2 YSYEKL. The V segment lost 4 bases and the J segment 1 base; nucleotides outside the gene matches: 3. The CDR3 contains 14 residues. The CDR3 DNA sequence: TGCGCCAGCAGCCTACAGGGGCGGAACACTGAAGCTTTCTTT. It is translated as CASSLQGRNTEAFF.

The chain is built from TRBV19 and TRBJ2-5; no clear D gene. Germline V gene data show CDR1 as LNHDA and CDR2 as SQIVND (reference sequence). Deletions cut 0 bases from V and 0 bases from J, with 11 bases between. The CDR3 totals 16 residues. CDR3 sequence: CASSIEGRTDQETQYF. The CDR3 DNA follows: TGTGCCAGTAGTATAGAAGGTCGGACCGACCAAGAGACCCAGTACTTC.

The rearrangement joins TRBV4-1 to TRBJ1-5; D call uncertain. The CDR3 is 15 residues long. Looked up from germline, CDR1 is MGHRA and CDR2 is YSYEKL. The V and J ends lost 0 bases and 0 bases respectively, with 6 bases between them. The DNA of the CDR3 is TGCGCCAGCAGCCAAGATGGGGTTAGCAATCAGCCCCAGCATTTT. Translation gives CASSQDGVSNQPQHF.

The chain couples TRBV5-6 to TRBJ2-7; D is perhaps TRBD1 or TRBD2 (7 bases each). V shed 5 bases and J shed 3 bases, with 15 bases lying between them. The CDR3 covers 14 residues. Germline V gives CDR1 SGHDT, CDR2 YYEEEE. The CDR3 DNA reads TGTGCCAGCAGTCAGGGGGGGACGTTCTACGAGCAGTACTTC. This encodes CASSQGGTFYEQYF.

Here the CDR3 reads CASSRDRDGNIQYF. The CDR3 nucleotides are TGTGCCAGCAGCCGTGACAGGGATGGGAACATTCAGTACTTC. V is TRBV7-9 and J is TRBJ2-4; 7 positions agree with TRBD1. Trimming cost V 5 bases and J 7 bases; bases outside gene matches: 8. This CDR3 region has 14 residues. Germline V lookup: CDR1 SEHNR, CDR2 FQNEAQ (reference sequence).

The V gene is TRBV11-2, the J gene TRBJ1-5; the match to TRBD1 covers 9 bases. J was trimmed by 0 bases and V by 1 base; bases with no gene match: 4. CDR3 size: 17 residues. CDR1 and CDR2 (germline): SGHAT, FQNNGV. This CDR3 is CASSLGRTGDSNQPQHF. The DNA of the CDR3 is TGTGCCAGCAGCTTAGGTCGGACAGGGGATAGCAATCAGCCCCAGCATTTT. Variable domain in full (rest from reference TRBV11-2 and TRBJ1-5): EAGVAQSPRYKIIEKRQSVAFWCNPISGHATLYWYQQILGQGPKLLIQFQNNGVVDDSQLPKDRFSAERLKGVDSTLKIQPAKLEDSAVYLCASSLGRTGDSNQPQHFGDGTRLSIL.

Points on this clone: The germline gene is not matched at one end of the junction; a read error may be the cause. The chain employs TRBV7-7 and TRBJ2-5; D possibly corresponds to TRBD2 (5 bases). CDR3 length equals 17 residues. Germline loops: CDR1 SSHAT, CDR2 FNYEAQ (reference sequence). In DNA form, the CDR3 reads TGTGCTAGCAGCTTAGGAGGCGTGGCTACGGGAACGGGGACCCAGTACTTC. Its translation: CASSLGGVATGTGTQYF.

In this sample, this clone turned up once. This chain links TRBV6-1 with TRBJ1-2, with 10 positions matching TRBD1. Germline-derived CDR1 and CDR2 are MNHNS and SASEGT. This CDR3 is built from 18 residues. The trim removed 2 bases at V and 2 bases at J, leaving 11 bases unmatched. CDR3 DNA: TGTGCCAGCAGTGAAACACCGAGACAGGGGGCGATGAACTATGGCTACACCTTC. Encoded protein: CASSETPRQGAMNYGYTF.